Following are 29 T cell receptor beta chains from one sample sequenced in a study of cytomegalovirus exposure and HLA in healthy donors. The PCR employed 60 Vbeta primers together with 13 Jbeta primers. Sequencing used immunoSEQ multiplex PCR; TCRdb keeps in-frame clones, though not all of them. The sample records some 180,000 clones, 77% being singletons. The sample comprised PBMCs. The receptors come from a woman aged 55-70 years in good health and CMV-seropositive.

The gene calls are TRBV30 and TRBJ2-3, with 8 bases that match TRBD1. J was trimmed by 4 bases and V by 5 bases; bases with no gene match: 17. Per the germline V gene, CDR1 is GTSNPN and CDR2 is SVGIG (reference sequence). The CDR3 is 17 residues long. The CDR3 bases are TGTGCCTGGGGAAGAGGGGCGACAGGGGATAGACCAGATACGCAGTATTTT. It codes for CAWGRGATGDRPDTQYF.

The V gene is TRBV4-1, the J gene TRBJ2-7; 11 nucleotides match TRBD1. Germline V gene lookup returns CDR1 MGHRA and CDR2 YSYEKL. V was pared by 3 bases and J by 7 bases, with 8 bases of the junction left unmatched. The CDR3 runs to 15 residues. CDR3 region: CASSHGGTGGWEQYF. The CDR3 region has the DNA TGCGCCAGCAGCCATGGGGGGACAGGGGGTTGGGAGCAGTACTTC.

This chain uses TRBV2 with TRBJ1-5; TRBD1 is a possible D gene (5 bases). This CDR3 has 15 amino acids. Trimming took off 6 bases at V and 1 base at J, with 13 bases between the two ends. Germline V gene data show CDR1 as SNHLY and CDR2 as FYNNEI. The CDR3 loop is CASRGEGPSNQPQHF. The CDR3 nucleotides read TGTGCCAGCAGGGGGGAGGGCCCGAGCAATCAGCCCCAGCATTTT. The full variable domain, with the rest looked up from reference TRBV2 and TRBJ1-5, is EPEVTQTPSHQVTQMGQEVILRCVPISNHLYFYWYRQILGQKVEFLVSFYNNEISEKSEIFDDQFSVERPDGSNFTLKIRSTKLEDSAMYFCASRGEGPSNQPQHFGDGTRLSIL.

This rearrangement joins TRBV7-9 to TRBJ1-1; 7 bases line up with TRBD1. Germline V gives CDR1 SEHNR, CDR2 FQNEAQ (reference sequence). This CDR3 has 19 residues. The J segment lost 1 base and the V segment lost 0 bases, leaving 14 bases of the junction unmatched. This chain's CDR3 is CASSLAFLGQVERNTEAFF. The DNA of the CDR3 is TGTGCCAGCAGCTTAGCTTTTCTAGGACAGGTGGAACGGAACACTGAAGCTTTCTTT.

This chain uses TRBV4-1 with TRBJ2-1; 12 nucleotides align to TRBD1. The CDR3 is made up of 15 amino acids. The V and J ends lost 1 base and 15 bases, in that order; junction bases with no gene match: 10. The germline V gene has CDR1 MGHRA and CDR2 YSYEKL. Written as DNA, the CDR3 is TGCGCCAGCAGCCAAGTGGGGGACAGGGGGCGGGTTGGGTTCTTC. It yields the protein CASSQVGDRGRVGFF.

V gene TRBV4-3 combines with J gene TRBJ1-6; a possible D gene is TRBD1 (6 bases). Trimming took off 4 bases at V and 7 bases at J, with 17 bases between the two ends. The CDR3 sequence is 16 residues long. The V gene's germline CDR1 is LGHNA and CDR2 YSLEER. This CDR3 is CASSRARTAYNSPLHF. CDR3 nucleotide sequence: TGCGCCAGCAGCCGCGCCAGGACAGCTTACAATTCACCCCTCCACTTT.

The chain couples TRBV2 to TRBJ2-7; 11 bases agree with TRBD2. In germline, CDR1 is SNHLY, CDR2 FYNNEI. The CDR3 loop spans 14 amino acids. The J segment lost 9 bases and the V segment lost 7 bases, leaving 11 bases of the junction unmatched. As DNA, the CDR3 is TGTGCCAGCATGGAGGGACTAGCGGCGCGTGGGCAGTACTTC. It yields the protein CASMEGLAARGQYF.

The chain uses TRBV27 and TRBJ1-2; a weak D match, TRBD1 (5 bases). Between the trimmed V and J ends, which lost 8 bases and 6 bases, there was a span of 10 bases. CDR1 is MNHEY, CDR2 SMNVEV, per germline (reference sequence). CDR3 length equals 11 residues. The CDR3 region is CASFGGNGYTF. The DNA of the CDR3 is TGTGCCAGCTTCGGGGGAAATGGCTACACCTTC.

This chain joins TRBV27 and TRBJ2-5, with D perhaps matching TRBD1 (6 bases). The last part of the DNA fits TRBJ2-7 better; the J call may be wrong. The germline V gene has CDR1 MNHEY and CDR2 SMNVEV (reference sequence). This CDR3 region has 13 residues. CDR3 sequence reads: CASSFGRGYEQYF. CDR3 sequence (DNA): TGTGCCAGCAGTTTTGGCAGGGGTTACGAGCAGTACTTC.

This clone was seen a handful of times. The rearrangement uses TRBV11-2 and TRBJ2-4; no firm D call. The CDR3 sequence is 13 residues long. Trimming took off 4 bases at V and 0 bases at J, with 4 bases between the two ends. The germline V gene has CDR1 SGHAT and CDR2 FQNNGV. The CDR3 DNA follows: TGTGCCAGCAGCTCCCTAGCCAAAAACATTCAGTACTTC. Its translation is CASSSLAKNIQYF.

The chain links TRBV6-5 to TRBJ2-6; D is undetermined. Germline loops: CDR1 MNHEY, CDR2 SVGAGI. V was pared by 8 bases and J by 0 bases, with 8 bases between. The CDR3 is made up of 14 amino acids. CDR3 loop: CASGASSGANVLTF. The CDR3 coding sequence is TGTGCCAGCGGAGCAAGCTCTGGGGCCAACGTCCTGACTTTC.

V is TRBV10-3 and J is TRBJ2-7, with D possibly TRBD1 on 6 matching bases. V lost 3 bases and J lost 2, with 14 bases in between. Per the germline V gene, CDR1 is ENHRY and CDR2 is SYGVKD. This CDR3 comprises 15 residues. CDR3 in DNA: TGTGCCATCAGTGATAAGGTGAAGGGGGCCTACGAGCAGTACTTC. Translation gives CAISDKVKGAYEQYF.

The rearrangement joins TRBV19 to TRBJ2-5; D not certain. Germline V gene sequence: CDR1 LNHDA, CDR2 SQIVND (reference sequence). V lost 1 base, J lost 1 base, and 10 bases lay in between. The CDR3 is made up of 15 amino acids. CDR3 sequence (DNA): TGTGCCAGTAGTATAGTTCGCCAGGCCCAAGAGACCCAGTACTTC. The encoded protein is CASSIVRQAQETQYF.

CDR3 amino acids: CAWSSRNYGYTF. Here the CDR3 DNA reads TGTGCCTGGAGTTCGCGTAACTATGGCTACACCTTC. This chain connects TRBV30 to TRBJ1-2; D not resolved. CDR1 and CDR2 (germline): GTSNPN, SVGIG (reference sequence). This CDR3 has 12 amino acids. The V gene lost 2 bases and the J gene lost 1 base, with 5 bases spanning the gap.

This sequence joins TRBV30 and TRBJ2-3; 7 bases agree with TRBD1. The germline V gene has CDR1 GTSNPN and CDR2 SVGIG (reference sequence). The junction had 8 bases not matched to a gene; V was cut back by 0 bases and J by 5 bases. The CDR3 runs 15 residues. In nucleotides, the CDR3 is TGTGCCTGGAGTGTAGGCACAGGGGCCGTAGATACGCAGTATTTT. Its protein is CAWSVGTGAVDTQYF.

The genes are TRBV9 and TRBJ2-3, with D possibly TRBD2 on 7 matching bases. The length of the CDR3 is 15 residues. Germline assignment: CDR1 SGDLS and CDR2 YYNGEE. Trimming pared 0 bases from V and 10 bases from J, leaving 18 bases between. This chain's CDR3 is CASSVGGAGDYPQYF. In DNA, the CDR3 is TGTGCCAGCAGCGTAGGGGGGGCGGGGGACTATCCGCAGTATTTT.

This clone has just a few counts. V is TRBV4-1 and J is TRBJ2-3; D possibly corresponds to TRBD1 (7 bases). Trimming took 2 bases from V and 5 from J, leaving 14 bases between them. The length of the CDR3 is 15 residues. Germline CDR1 reads MGHRA; CDR2 reads YSYEKL. The CDR3 spells CASSQPTRGLDTQYF. CDR3 nucleotide sequence: TGCGCCAGCAGCCAACCGACTAGGGGGCTAGATACGCAGTATTTT.

V usage is TRBV11-2 and J usage is TRBJ2-7; D is perhaps TRBD2 (6 bases). Germline CDR1 and CDR2: SGHAT and FQNNGV. The CDR3 runs 16 residues. V gave up 5 bases and J gave up 1 base, with 18 bases separating them. CDR3 loop: CASSQFGAGMSYEQYF. The CDR3 region has the DNA TGTGCCAGCAGCCAGTTCGGGGCGGGAATGTCCTACGAGCAGTACTTC.

The CDR3 loop reads CASSSIRDYQPQHF. CDR3 coding DNA: TGTGCCAGCAGTTCAATCAGGGATTATCAGCCCCAGCATTTT. The gene calls are TRBV28 and TRBJ1-5, with TRBD1 as a possible D gene (5 bases). Germline CDR1 reads MDHEN; CDR2 reads SYDVKM. The length of the CDR3 is 14 residues. V was shortened by 4 bases and J by 5 bases, with 12 bases between the two germline ends.

The chain has TRBV12-5 and TRBJ2-2, with 7 nucleotides matching TRBD1. The CDR3 is made up of 14 amino acids. The V and J ends lost 4 bases and 9 bases, in that order; junction bases with no gene match: 8. Per germline, CDR1 LGHNT and CDR2 FRNRAP. CDR3 bases: TGTGCTAGTGGTTCGACAGGGAATCTGCGGGAGCTGTTTTTT. It specifies CASGSTGNLRELFF.

The genes are TRBV28 and TRBJ1-5, with TRBD1 matching over 10 bases. V lost 7 bases to trimming and J lost 0 bases; unmatched junction nucleotides: 12. This CDR3 has 18 residues. CDR1 and CDR2 (germline): MDHEN, SYDVKM. The CDR3 here is CASIRGTGVMNSNQPQHF. CDR3 DNA sequence: TGTGCCAGCATTCGCGGGACAGGGGTAATGAATAGCAATCAGCCCCAGCATTTT.

As concerns this clone: Compared with germline, one end of the junction differs, possibly owing to a read error. Other DNA sequences in this specimen translate into the identical CDR3. The V and J genes are TRBV5-6 and TRBJ1-3; TRBD1 might be the D (5 bases). Germline CDR1 reads SGHDT; CDR2 reads YYEEEE. The CDR3 runs to 15 residues. The CDR3 here is CASSLGLGSGNTIYF. The CDR3 DNA reads TGTGCCAGCAGTTTGGGACTGGGCTCTGGAAACACCATATATTTT.

This chain connects TRBV5-4 to TRBJ1-2; 10 bases fit TRBD1. The CDR3 sequence is 15 residues long. V shed 3 bases and J 8 bases; nucleotides not matched to a gene: 10. The germline V gene encodes CDR1 SGHNT and CDR2 YYREEE (reference sequence). The CDR3 spells CASSYPGQGFGGYTF. In DNA, the CDR3 is TGTGCCAGCAGCTACCCGGGACAGGGGTTCGGAGGCTACACCTTC.

This clone has a handful of counts. The rearrangement uses TRBV14 and TRBJ1-1; 8 nucleotides align to TRBD1. Germline trimming cut 1 base from V and 8 bases from J; bases unmatched to any gene: 6. CDR1 and CDR2 (germline): SGHDN, FVKESK. This CDR3 comprises 14 residues. The CDR3 protein is CASSQGTGWVEAFF. DNA for the CDR3: TGTGCCAGCAGCCAAGGGACAGGGTGGGTAGAAGCTTTCTTT.

The chain carries TRBV7-8 and TRBJ2-1, with D maybe TRBD2 (7 bases). This CDR3 spans 15 amino acids. Germline V gene data show CDR1 as SGHVS and CDR2 as FQNEAQ. Trimming shortened V by 5 bases and J by 6 bases, and 17 bases separated the two germline ends. CDR3: CASSPALAGANEQFF. The CDR3 DNA sequence: TGTGCCAGCAGCCCAGCTTTGGCGGGGGCCAATGAGCAGTTCTTC.

The chain employs TRBV30 and TRBJ1-2; D not certain. The CDR3 covers 13 residues. The V end was cut by 2 bases, the J end by 2 bases, with 9 bases between. Germline CDR1 reads GTSNPN; CDR2 reads SVGIG (reference sequence). The CDR3 reads CAWSKAGNYGYTF. The CDR3 DNA sequence: TGTGCCTGGAGTAAGGCAGGAAACTATGGCTACACCTTC.

This clone has just a few counts. The chain joins TRBV29-1 to TRBJ2-7, with 7 bases fitting TRBD1. After removal of 7 bases from V and 0 bases from J, the junction contained 6 bases not matched to a gene. The CDR3 contains 13 residues. Germline assignment: CDR1 SQVTM and CDR2 ANQGSEA. CDR3: CSGSTGSSYEQYF. In nucleotides, the CDR3 is TGCAGCGGTTCGACAGGGAGCTCCTACGAGCAGTACTTC.

The chain employs TRBV6-1 and TRBJ1-2, with 7 positions matching TRBD1. Per germline, CDR1 MNHNS and CDR2 SASEGT. J was trimmed by 8 bases and V by 3 bases; bases with no gene match: 6. The CDR3 is 13 amino acids. CDR3 loop: CASSEGGTEGYTF. DNA for the CDR3: TGTGCCAGCAGTGAGGGCGGGACAGAAGGCTACACCTTC.

The chain is built from TRBV28 and TRBJ1-2; D is undetermined. This CDR3 is 14 amino acids long. Germline V lookup: CDR1 MDHEN, CDR2 SYDVKM. The ends were cut back, 4 bases at V and 8 bases at J, with 17 bases in the middle. The CDR3 sequence is CASSSGPPRRGYTF. Here the CDR3 DNA reads TGTGCCAGCAGTTCCGGCCCCCCTCGGAGGGGCTACACCTTC.